This T cell receptor beta chain was identified in a study of blood T cell repertoires in COVID-19. For the study at large: The United States, Italy and Spain were the sources of the acute and convalescent COVID-19 samples.

The data were produced by immunoSEQ multiplex PCR, yet TCRdb's version contains in-frame clones alone and is incomplete. The sample lists over 200,000 clones, approximately 84% occurring once. The germline V gene encodes CDR1 SGHAT and CDR2 FQNNGV. The CDR3 extends over 14 amino acids. Trimming pared 6 bases from V and 3 bases from J, leaving 14 bases between. Participants were aged 18 to 89 years from some 24 US areas. Clinical histories supplied by participants themselves formed the basis of cohort assignment. Cohort 3 recovery required two negative PCRs, clearance, or symptom resolution. The chain links TRBV11-2 to TRBJ1-1; maybe TRBD1 (6 bases). The source of this sequence is a middle-aged man who had recovered from COVID-19. Sequencing was performed on PBMCs or T cells enriched from blood (not recorded which). The CDR3 bases are TGTGCCAGCAGTCTAAGGGGGAGGGACACTGAAGCTTTCTTT. As protein: CASSLRGRDTEAFF.